The present entry profiles one T cell receptor (beta chain) with its context. With random hexamers, reverse transcription was performed on 0.5 to 1 ug of RNA. immunoSEQ multiplex PCR amplified TCR beta CDR3 across 54 Vbeta, 13 Jbeta. TCRdb itself ran the immunoSEQ multiplex PCR reads through MiXCR, one entry per CDR3 protein. In the table there are around 270,000 distinct CDR3 sequences, over 75% of which are singletons. This sample is part of a study of CD8 T cells in Susac syndrome. This CDR3 is 14 amino acids long. V dropped 6 bases and J dropped 0; count of bases not matched to a gene: 5. Germline loops: CDR1 MDHEN, CDR2 SYDVKM.

The sequence was collected from a human donor with multiple sclerosis. The chain uses TRBV28 and TRBJ2-7; 7 bases fit TRBD2. Sequenced sample: CD8+ T cells from PBMCs. The CDR3 protein is CASSSSGNSYEQYF. The CDR3 DNA follows: TGTGCCAGCAGCTCTAGCGGTAACTCCTACGAGCAGTACTTC.